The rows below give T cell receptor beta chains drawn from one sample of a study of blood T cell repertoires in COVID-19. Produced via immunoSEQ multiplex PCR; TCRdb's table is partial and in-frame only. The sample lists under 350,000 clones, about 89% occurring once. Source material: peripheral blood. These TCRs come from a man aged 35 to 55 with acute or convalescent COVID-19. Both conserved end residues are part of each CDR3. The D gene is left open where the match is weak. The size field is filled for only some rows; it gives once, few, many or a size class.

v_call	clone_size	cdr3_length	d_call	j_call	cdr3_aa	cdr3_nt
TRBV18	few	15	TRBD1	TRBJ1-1	CASSPPPQGPIEAFF	TGTGCCAGCTCACCCCCCCCACAGGGGCCGATTGAAGCTTTCTTT
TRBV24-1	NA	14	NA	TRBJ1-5	CATSDPQGNQPQHF	TGTGCCACCAGTGACCCGCAGGGAAATCAGCCCCAGCATTTT
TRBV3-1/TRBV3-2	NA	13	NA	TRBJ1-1	CASSQVGLTEAFF	TGTGCCAGCAGCCAAGTCGGTCTCACTGAAGCTTTCTTT
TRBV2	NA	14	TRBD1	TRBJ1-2	CASIFEGAGYGYTF	TGTGCCAGCATCTTTGAGGGGGCGGGCTATGGCTACACCTTC
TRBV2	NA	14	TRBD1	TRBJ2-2	CASTLDRGPGELFF	TGTGCCAGCACTCTTGACAGGGGGCCCGGGGAGCTGTTTTTT
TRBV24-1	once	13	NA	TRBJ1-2	CATSHWGDDGYTF	TGTGCCACCAGTCACTGGGGAGACGACGGCTACACCTTC
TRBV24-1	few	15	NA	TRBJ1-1	CATSDPSVTGTEAFF	TGTGCCACCAGTGATCCCTCAGTCACAGGCACTGAAGCTTTCTTT
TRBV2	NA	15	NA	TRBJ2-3	CASSELGGDTDTQYF	TGTGCCAGCAGTGAATTAGGGGGAGACACAGATACGCAGTATTTT
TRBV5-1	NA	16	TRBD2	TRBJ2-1	CASSLDFLAGGNEQFF	TGCGCCAGCAGCTTGGACTTCCTAGCGGGGGGCAATGAGCAGTTCTTC
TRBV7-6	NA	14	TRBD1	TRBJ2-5	CASSGDRHGETQYF	TGTGCCAGCAGTGGGGACAGGCACGGGGAGACCCAGTACTTC
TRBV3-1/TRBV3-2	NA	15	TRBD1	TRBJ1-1	CASSHGQVRNTEAFF	TGTGCCAGCAGCCATGGACAGGTAAGGAACACTGAAGCTTTCTTT
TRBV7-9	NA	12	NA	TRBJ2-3	CASRTSTDTQYF	TGTGCCAGCAGGACTAGCACAGATACGCAGTATTTT
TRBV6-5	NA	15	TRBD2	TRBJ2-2	CASSNSGGPTGELFF	TGTGCCAGCAGTAATAGCGGGGGCCCCACCGGGGAGCTGTTTTTT
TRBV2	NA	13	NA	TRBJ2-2	CAGRVHNTGELFF	TGTGCCGGCCGGGTCCATAACACCGGGGAGCTGTTTTTT
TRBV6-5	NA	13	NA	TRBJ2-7	CASTQGWSYEQYF	TGTGCCAGCACACAGGGATGGTCCTACGAGCAGTACTTC
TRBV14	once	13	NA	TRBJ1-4	CASSLRANEKLFF	TGTGCCAGCAGCTTGCGGGCTAATGAAAAACTGTTTTTT
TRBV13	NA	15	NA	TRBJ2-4	CASSFRGRAKNIQYF	TGTGCCAGCAGCTTCAGGGGACGGGCCAAAAACATTCAGTACTTC
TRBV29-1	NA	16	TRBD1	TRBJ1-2	CSVGGQGVLHPYGYTF	TGCAGCGTTGGGGGACAGGGGGTCCTCCACCCCTATGGCTACACCTTC
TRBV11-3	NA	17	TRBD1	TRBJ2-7	CASSRQLPSYRGQEQYF	TGTGCCAGCAGCCGTCAATTGCCTTCCTACAGGGGGCAAGAGCAGTACTTC
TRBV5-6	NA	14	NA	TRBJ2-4	CASSSTGGKNIQYF	TGTGCCAGCAGCTCTACGGGTGGCAAAAACATTCAGTACTTC
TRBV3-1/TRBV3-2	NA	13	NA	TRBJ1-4	CASSQSPAVKLFF	TGTGCCAGCAGCCAGTCCCCTGCGGTAAAACTGTTTTTT
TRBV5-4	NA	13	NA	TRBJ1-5	CASSLDWGQPQHF	TGTGCCAGCAGCTTGGATTGGGGCCAGCCCCAGCATTTT
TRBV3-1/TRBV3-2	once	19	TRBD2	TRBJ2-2	CASSPPLGLAGAYGGELFF	TGTGCCAGCAGCCCCCCATTAGGGCTAGCGGGGGCCTACGGCGGGGAGCTGTTTTTT
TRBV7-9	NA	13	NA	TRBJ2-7	CASSPMSSYEQYF	TGTGCCAGCAGTCCCATGAGCTCCTACGAGCAGTACTTC
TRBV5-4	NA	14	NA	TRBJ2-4	CASSRGLAKNIQYF	TGTGCCAGCAGCCGGGGTCTAGCCAAAAACATTCAGTACTTC
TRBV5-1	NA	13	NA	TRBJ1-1	CASSAQGNTEAFF	TGCGCCAGCAGTGCCCAGGGGAATACTGAAGCTTTCTTT
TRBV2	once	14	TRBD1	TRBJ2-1	CASKSGQAYNEQFF	TGTGCCAGCAAGTCAGGACAGGCCTACAATGAGCAGTTCTTC
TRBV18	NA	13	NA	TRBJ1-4	CASSPGEDEKLFF	TGTGCCAGCTCACCAGGGGAGGATGAAAAACTGTTTTTT
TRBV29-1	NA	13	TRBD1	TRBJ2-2	CSVTGEGTGELFF	TGCAGCGTGACAGGGGAAGGAACCGGGGAGCTGTTTTTT
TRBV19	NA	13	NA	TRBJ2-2	CASIGRLRGELFF	TGTGCCAGTATAGGGAGGCTGCGCGGGGAGCTGTTTTTT
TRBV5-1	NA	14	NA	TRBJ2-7	CASSLDRTSYEQYF	TGCGCCAGCAGCTTGGACAGGACCTCCTACGAGCAGTACTTC
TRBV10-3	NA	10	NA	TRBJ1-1	CATRGAEAFF	TGTGCCACCCGGGGGGCTGAAGCTTTCTTT
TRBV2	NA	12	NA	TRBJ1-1	CASSNPGTEAFF	TGTGCCAGCAGTAATCCGGGGACTGAAGCTTTCTTT
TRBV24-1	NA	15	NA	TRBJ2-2	CATSARGGGTGELFF	TGTGCCACCAGTGCCCGCGGGGGCGGCACCGGGGAGCTGTTTTTT
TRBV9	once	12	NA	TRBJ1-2	CASSADISGYTF	TGTGCCAGCAGCGCCGACATAAGTGGCTACACCTTC
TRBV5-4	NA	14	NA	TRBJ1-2	CASSFSGFGYGYTF	TGTGCCAGCAGCTTTTCGGGGTTTGGGTATGGCTACACCTTC
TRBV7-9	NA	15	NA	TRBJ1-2	CASSLVPGEVYGYTF	TGTGCCAGCAGCTTAGTTCCAGGGGAAGTCTATGGCTACACCTTC
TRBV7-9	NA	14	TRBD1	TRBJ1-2	CASSLGGQGYGYTF	TGTGCCAGCAGCTTGGGGGGACAGGGTTATGGCTACACCTTC